This TCR beta chain was recorded in a study of siplizumab effects on memory and regulatory T cells. The repertoire was sequenced with immunoSEQ multiplex PCR; TCRdb's copy has only in-frame clones and lacks some. This table has some 97,000 clones, about 90% appearing once. Sequencing was carried out using Tregs sorted from blood. This TCR came from a human donor in good health.

CDR3 DNA sequence: TGTGCCAGCAGCTTAGCGTATACTGAAGCTTTCTTT. Translated, it gives CASSLAYTEAFF. The chain uses TRBV7-9 and TRBJ1-1; D gene unclear. The germline V gene encodes CDR1 SEHNR and CDR2 FQNEAQ (reference sequence). The V gene lost 0 bases and the J gene lost 5 bases, with 4 bases spanning the gap. The CDR3 spans 12 residues.